The following is a T cell receptor (beta chain) sequence with its context. Its antigen is not known. This sample is drawn from a study of OX40 agonist ivuxolimab in advanced cancers. Whole-study context: Patients assigned to dose escalation were diagnosed with hepatocellular carcinoma, melanoma, renal cell or head and neck cancer. Overall study results and limits: Clonal expansion was among the lowest in partial responders at 0.1-3.0 mg/kg, especially CD8+. Within 6 weeks, CD4+ and CD8+ blood T cells expanded clonally at 0.1 to 3.0 mg/kg. What antigens the expanded peripheral T cells recognized was never established.

Germline-derived CDR1 and CDR2 are KGHSH and LQKENI. V was trimmed by 2 bases and J by 1 base, leaving 8 bases between them. This CDR3 has 14 residues. TCRdb keeps only in-frame clones here, not all; method: immunoSEQ multiplex PCR. The sample records 55,000 to 70,000 clones, around 87% being singletons. This receptor was taken from an adult with an advanced solid tumor such as melanoma, head and neck, liver or kidney cancer. The V call is TRBV18, the J call TRBJ1-1; D is uncertain. The material was CD4+ or CD8+ T cells sorted from blood, obtained in a trial of the OX40 agonist ivuxolimab. The CDR3 DNA follows: TGTGCCAGCTCACCATTCGTGGGGAACACTGAAGCTTTCTTT. Translating it yields CASSPFVGNTEAFF.